These 19 T cell receptor beta chains were sequenced from one sample in a study of shared T cell receptors in the human thymus. The data were produced by immunoSEQ multiplex PCR, yet TCRdb's version contains in-frame clones alone and is incomplete. This sample has under 450,000 clones, with approximately 95% found just once. The sample comprised thymocytes. The receptors originated from a human donor.

The chain uses TRBV2 and TRBJ2-7, with TRBD2 matching 9 bases. This CDR3 is built from 15 residues. J gave up 2 bases and V 4 bases, and 6 bases lay outside the gene matches. Germline CDR1 and CDR2: SNHLY and FYNNEI. This chain's CDR3 is CASSVLTSGTYEQYF. The CDR3 bases are TGTGCCAGCAGTGTTCTGACTAGCGGAACCTACGAGCAGTACTTC. The full variable domain, its missing parts supplied by reference TRBV2 and TRBJ2-7, is EPEVTQTPSHQVTQMGQEVILRCVPISNHLYFYWYRQILGQKVEFLVSFYNNEISEKSEIFDDQFSVERPDGSNFTLKIRSTKLEDSAMYFCASSVLTSGTYEQYFGPGTRLTVT.

This clone showed up just once. This rearrangement joins TRBV5-6 to TRBJ1-5, with a possible D match to TRBD1 (6 bases). This CDR3 has 16 amino acids. The V end lost 2 bases, the J end lost 4 bases, and 16 bases lay between the germline ends. CDR1 and CDR2 from the germline V gene are SGHDT and YYEEEE. For the CDR3, the DNA is TGTGCCAGCAGCTTTTTCAGCCCTCAGGGGAATCAGCCCCAGCATTTT. This translates into CASSFFSPQGNQPQHF.

The gene calls are TRBV5-1 and TRBJ2-2, with 11 positions matching TRBD2. Losses at the gene ends were 4 bases for V and 4 bases for J; bases not matched to a gene: 9. This CDR3 region has 17 residues. Per germline, CDR1 SGHRS and CDR2 YFSETQ. The CDR3 sequence: CASSHYSGRACTGELFF. The CDR3 DNA reads as TGCGCCAGCAGCCATTATAGCGGGAGGGCCTGCACCGGGGAGCTGTTTTTT.

The chain joins TRBV28 to TRBJ2-7; 8 nucleotides align to TRBD1. After removal of 5 bases from V and 1 base from J, the junction contained 4 bases not matched to a gene. The germline V gene encodes CDR1 MDHEN and CDR2 SYDVKM. The CDR3 consists of 14 residues. The CDR3 spells CASSPGGSSYEQYF. CDR3 sequence (DNA): TGTGCCAGCAGTCCAGGGGGCTCGTCCTACGAGCAGTACTTC.

CDR3 nucleotide sequence: TGTGCCAGCACCCTCGGTGGTGAAAAACTGTTTTTT. It translates to CASTLGGEKLFF. The chain links TRBV5-4 to TRBJ1-4, with D hard to call. CDR1 is SGHNT, CDR2 YYREEE, per germline (reference sequence). The CDR3 is 12 amino acids. Trimming stripped 6 bases from V and 7 bases from J, with 10 bases between.

The chain recombines TRBV4-3 with TRBJ2-3; perhaps D is TRBD1 or TRBD2 (5 bases each). Germline V gene sequence: CDR1 LGHNA, CDR2 YSLEER. Trimming took off 9 bases at V and 2 bases at J, with 18 bases between the two ends. There are 15 residues in the CDR3. This CDR3 is CARAGAVQYTDTQYF. In nucleotides, the CDR3 is TGCGCCAGAGCCGGGGCGGTCCAATACACAGATACGCAGTATTTT.

This rearrangement joins TRBV7-3 to TRBJ1-5; tentatively, D is TRBD1 (5 bases). Trimming pared 5 bases from V and 5 bases from J, leaving 10 bases between. Germline V CDR1 and CDR2: SGHTA, FQGTGA. CDR3 size: 13 residues. This CDR3 is CASSSGGDQPQHF. Written as DNA, the CDR3 is TGTGCCAGCAGCAGCGGGGGGGATCAGCCCCAGCATTTT.

This chain links TRBV5-4 with TRBJ1-5, with D perhaps matching TRBD1 (5 bases). From germline, CDR1 is SGHNT and CDR2 YYREEE (reference sequence). CDR3 length: 16 residues. V was cut by 2 bases and J by 2 bases, with 14 bases left in between. The CDR3 loop is CASSFGGRYGNQPQHF. DNA of the CDR3: TGTGCCAGCAGCTTCGGGGGTAGGTACGGCAATCAGCCCCAGCATTTT. The entire variable domain, with the rest obtained from reference TRBV5-4 and TRBJ1-5, is as follows: ETGVTQSPTHLIKTRGQQVTLRCSSQSGHNTVSWYQQALGQGPQFIFQYYREEENGRGNFPPRFSGLQFPNYSSELNVNALELDDSALYLCASSFGGRYGNQPQHFGDGTRLSIL.

The rearrangement links TRBV13 to TRBJ1-1; 7 bases map to TRBD1. The CDR3 loop spans 17 amino acids. Per germline, CDR1 PRHDT and CDR2 FYEKMQ (reference sequence). V dropped 6 bases and J dropped 1; count of bases not matched to a gene: 14. CDR3 residues: CASSPDPLWDRNTEAFF. In DNA form, the CDR3 reads TGTGCCAGCAGTCCCGACCCCCTTTGGGACAGGAACACTGAAGCTTTCTTT.

The chain links TRBV28 to TRBJ2-1; D is perhaps TRBD2 (5 bases). Deletions cut 6 bases from V and 8 bases from J, with 26 bases between. The V gene's germline CDR1 is MDHEN and CDR2 SYDVKM. The CDR3 contains 17 residues. The CDR3 reads CASRSHIHPRGSHEQFF. CDR3 DNA: TGTGCCAGCAGATCACATATACATCCCCGGGGTTCTCATGAGCAGTTCTTC.

The chain has TRBV14 and TRBJ2-1; no firm D call. The CDR3 spans 14 residues. V was shortened by 0 bases and J by 8 bases, with 11 bases between the two germline ends. Per the germline V gene, CDR1 is SGHDN and CDR2 is FVKESK. The CDR3 region has the DNA TGTGCCAGCAGCCAAGATTGTTACAACGATGAGCAGTTCTTC. Its translation: CASSQDCYNDEQFF.

The chain links TRBV5-6 to TRBJ2-3; D perhaps matches TRBD2 (5 bases). Trimming removed 0 bases from V and 6 bases from J, with 8 bases in between. Germline V lookup: CDR1 SGHDT, CDR2 YYEEEE. This CDR3 has 13 amino acids. The DNA for the CDR3 is TGTGCCAGCAGCTTGGCTGGCGGGGATACGCAGTATTTT. This encodes CASSLAGGDTQYF.

The V call is TRBV6-6, the J call TRBJ2-7; D is unresolved. In germline, CDR1 is MNHNY, CDR2 SVGAGI (reference sequence). With 6 bases removed from V and 6 bases from J, the gap between germline ends came to 12 bases. This CDR3 region has 12 residues. In nucleotides, the CDR3 is TGTGCCAGCAGCCCCCAAGGGCCCGAGCAGTACTTC. Protein: CASSPQGPEQYF.

The chain carries TRBV29-1 and TRBJ1-1; D might be TRBD1 (6 bases). This CDR3 comprises 17 residues. Germline lookup yields CDR1 SQVTM and CDR2 ANQGSEA. The ends were cut back, 7 bases at V and 0 bases at J, with 24 bases in the middle. The CDR3 region is CSATTQDRIKMNTEAFF. The CDR3 DNA follows: TGCAGCGCCACAACCCAGGACAGAATTAAGATGAACACTGAAGCTTTCTTT.

This clone was observed once. The rearrangement links TRBV11-2 to TRBJ1-4; 10 positions agree with TRBD1. CDR1 SGHAT and CDR2 FQNNGV come from the germline V gene. V lost 4 bases to trimming and J lost 2 bases; unmatched junction nucleotides: 7. CDR3 length: 17 amino acids. The CDR3 reads CASSSPGQGTTNEKLFF. The CDR3 region has the DNA TGTGCCAGCAGCTCCCCGGGACAGGGGACGACTAATGAAAAACTGTTTTTT.

The V call is TRBV27, the J call TRBJ1-1; 9 bases align to TRBD1. Losses at the gene ends were 3 bases for V and 0 bases for J; bases not matched to a gene: 2. This CDR3 has 15 amino acids. Germline CDR1 is MNHEY and CDR2 is SMNVEV (reference sequence). The CDR3 bases are TGTGCCAGCAGTTTGCACAGGGGGCTGAACACTGAAGCTTTCTTT. Encoded protein: CASSLHRGLNTEAFF.

The V gene is TRBV27, the J gene TRBJ2-7, with D tentatively TRBD1 (5 bases). Germline-derived CDR1 and CDR2 are MNHEY and SMNVEV (reference sequence). The CDR3 extends over 14 amino acids. V was cut by 10 bases and J by 5 bases, with 21 bases left in between. This chain's CDR3 is CATYRQGAVHEQYF. CDR3 bases: TGTGCCACCTACCGACAAGGGGCAGTCCACGAGCAGTACTTC.

This clone was detected only once. V is TRBV7-3 and J is TRBJ2-5; 8 bases line up with TRBD1. Germline lookup yields CDR1 SGHTA and CDR2 FQGTGA. Trimming at V came to 3 bases and at J to 5 bases, leaving 14 bases not matched to a gene. This CDR3 comprises 17 residues. In nucleotides, the CDR3 is TGTGCCAGCAGCTTGAACGCCCGACAGGGGTATCGGGAGACCCAGTACTTC. Encoded protein: CASSLNARQGYRETQYF.

J is TRBJ2-2 and V is TRBV5-1; either TRBD1 or TRBD2 may supply D (5 bases each). V was clipped by 3 bases and J by 11 bases, with 20 bases between them. Germline CDR1 SGHRS, CDR2 YFSETQ. This CDR3 is built from 15 residues. CDR3 sequence reads: CASSSNPGPPLELFF. In DNA form, the CDR3 reads TGCGCCAGCAGCTCGAACCCGGGACCCCCGCTAGAGCTGTTTTTT.